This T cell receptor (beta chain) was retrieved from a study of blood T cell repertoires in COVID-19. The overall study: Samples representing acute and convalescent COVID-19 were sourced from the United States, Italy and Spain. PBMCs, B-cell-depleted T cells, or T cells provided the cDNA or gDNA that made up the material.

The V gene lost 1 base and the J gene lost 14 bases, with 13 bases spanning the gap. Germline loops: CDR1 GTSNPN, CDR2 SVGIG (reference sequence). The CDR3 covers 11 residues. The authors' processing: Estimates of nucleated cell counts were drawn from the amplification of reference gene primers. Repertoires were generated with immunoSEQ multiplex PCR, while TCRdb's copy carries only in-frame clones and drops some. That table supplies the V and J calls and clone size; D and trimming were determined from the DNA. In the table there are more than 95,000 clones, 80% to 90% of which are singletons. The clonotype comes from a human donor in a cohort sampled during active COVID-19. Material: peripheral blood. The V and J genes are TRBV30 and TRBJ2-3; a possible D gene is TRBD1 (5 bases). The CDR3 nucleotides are TGTGCCTGGAGTGCTGGGGCTATAGGGTATTTT. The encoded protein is CAWSAGAIGYF.